This T cell receptor beta chain was documented in a study of T cell repertoires in cytomegalovirus infection. Across the whole study: CMV infection together with matching HLA type was indicated by public TCR beta signatures. Study-level results: In two of eight donors, the top clonotype was HLA-C-restricted CMV-specific.

TCRdb re-called the reads through MiXCR, storing one row per CDR3 protein. The table shows under 800,000 distinct CDR3 sequences, with 20% to 25% occurring only once. Germline CDR1 and CDR2: MNHEY and SMNVEV (reference sequence). The CDR3 spans 13 residues. On this clonotype itself: Its antigen is still unknown. This clone may be a read error of a much larger clone one base away.

The sequence was obtained from a human donor in good health (CMV status not recorded). Some clones in this sample may be carry-over from other donors' samples. Source material: CD8+ T cells from PBMCs. The V and J genes are TRBV27 and TRBJ1-2, with unresolved D. The CDR3 region is CASCFNSLYGYTF. DNA of the CDR3: TGTGCCAGCTGTTTTAACAGCCTCTATGGCTACACCTTC.